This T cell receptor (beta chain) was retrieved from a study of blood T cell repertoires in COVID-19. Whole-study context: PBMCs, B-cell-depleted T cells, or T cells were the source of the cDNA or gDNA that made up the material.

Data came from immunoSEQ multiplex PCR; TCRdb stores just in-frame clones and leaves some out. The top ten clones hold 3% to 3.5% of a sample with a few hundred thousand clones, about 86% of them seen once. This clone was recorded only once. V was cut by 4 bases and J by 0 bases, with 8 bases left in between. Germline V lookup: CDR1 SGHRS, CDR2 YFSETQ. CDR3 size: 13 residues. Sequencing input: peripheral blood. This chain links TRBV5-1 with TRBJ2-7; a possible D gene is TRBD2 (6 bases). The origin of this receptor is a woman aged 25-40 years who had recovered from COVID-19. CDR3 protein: CASSREVSYEQYF. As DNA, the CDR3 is TGCGCCAGCAGCAGGGAGGTCTCCTACGAGCAGTACTTC. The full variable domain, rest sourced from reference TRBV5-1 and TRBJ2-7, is KAGVTQTPRYLIKTRGQQVTLSCSPISGHRSVSWYQQTPGQGLQFLFEYFSETQRNKGNFPGRFSGRQFSNSRSEMNVSTLELGDSALYLCASSREVSYEQYFGPGTRLTVT.